Each of the 32 T cell receptor beta chains below was sequenced from the same sample in a study of cytomegalovirus exposure and HLA in healthy donors. Method: immunoSEQ multiplex PCR; TCRdb's copy keeps in-frame clones and lacks some. The table shows approximately 240,000 clones, with about 93% occurring only once. The source material was PBMCs. The receptors originated from a woman younger than 30 in good health and CMV-seronegative.

V and J are TRBV5-1 and TRBJ1-2; D not resolved. V dropped 5 bases and J dropped 4 bases, with 12 bases sitting between them. The CDR3 sequence is 13 residues long. Looked up from germline, CDR1 is SGHRS and CDR2 is YFSETQ. As DNA, the CDR3 is TGCGCCAGCAGGCGAGGGTTGGTCTATGGCTACACCTTC. Its translation is CASRRGLVYGYTF.

The chain uses TRBV5-6 and TRBJ2-1; TRBD1 agrees at 7 bases. Germline trimming cut 6 bases from V and 9 bases from J; bases unmatched to any gene: 9. The CDR3 extends over 13 amino acids. CDR1 and CDR2 (germline): SGHDT, YYEEEE. CDR3 sequence (DNA): TGTGCCAGCATTACGGACAGGCGAGGTGAGCAGTTCTTC. Translating it yields CASITDRRGEQFF.

J is TRBJ2-3 and V is TRBV10-3; tentative D call: TRBD2 (6 bases). The length of the CDR3 is 14 residues. Germline values: CDR1 ENHRY, CDR2 SYGVKD. V shed 4 bases and J shed 0 bases, with 8 bases lying between them. In nucleotides, the CDR3 is TGTGCCATCAGTGGGGACTCGAGCACAGATACGCAGTATTTT. Protein sequence: CAISGDSSTDTQYF.

This chain joins TRBV9 and TRBJ1-1; D is perhaps TRBD1 (5 bases). The germline V gene has CDR1 SGDLS and CDR2 YYNGEE. Trimming stripped 7 bases from V and 1 base from J, with 11 bases between. CDR3 length equals 13 residues. The CDR3 is CASAQTANTEAFF. The CDR3 DNA follows: TGTGCCAGCGCTCAGACAGCGAACACTGAAGCTTTCTTT.

The J gene is TRBJ2-3, the V gene TRBV11-3; 8 positions agree with TRBD1. V shed 8 bases, J shed 2 bases, and the junction held 3 bases outside the gene matches. The CDR3 is 13 residues long. Germline V CDR1 and CDR2: SGHNT, YENEEA. CDR3 DNA sequence: TGTGCCAGCGGACAGGGTGTCACAGATACGCAGTATTTT. This encodes CASGQGVTDTQYF. Using reference TRBV11-3 and TRBJ2-3 for the parts outside the CDR3, the full variable domain is EAGVVQSPRYKIIEKKQPVAFWCNPISGHNTLYWYLQNLGQGPELLIRYENEEAVDDSQLPKDRFSAERLKGVDSTLKIQPAELGDSAVYLCASGQGVTDTQYFGPGTRLTVL.

V is TRBV7-9 and J is TRBJ1-1; D uncertain. Germline loops: CDR1 SEHNR, CDR2 FQNEAQ (reference sequence). The CDR3 consists of 14 residues. Trimming stripped 1 base from V and 1 base from J, with 7 bases between. The DNA for the CDR3 is TGTGCCAGCAGCTTAGATCCAGGGAACACTGAAGCTTTCTTT. Protein: CASSLDPGNTEAFF.

The chain combines TRBV10-3 with TRBJ1-2; the D is unclear. CDR1 ENHRY and CDR2 SYGVKD come from the germline V gene. The CDR3 spans 16 residues. Trimming left V 3 bases short and J 4 bases short, with 18 bases between. Written as DNA, the CDR3 is TGTGCCATCAGTGAATCCCCGGACTGGGATATCTATGGCTACACCTTC. As protein: CAISESPDWDIYGYTF.

The V and J genes are TRBV2 and TRBJ2-7; 10 positions agree with TRBD2. CDR3 size: 15 residues. J lost 3 bases, V lost 6 bases, and 8 bases had no gene match. CDR1 and CDR2 from the germline V gene are SNHLY and FYNNEI. CDR3 sequence: CASRERSSGSYEQYF. As DNA, the CDR3 is TGTGCCAGCAGGGAGCGGTCTAGCGGGAGCTACGAGCAGTACTTC.

The chain employs TRBV5-4 and TRBJ2-1; TRBD2 aligns across 12 bases. V shed 5 bases and J 8 bases; nucleotides not matched to a gene: 8. Germline V lookup: CDR1 SGHNT, CDR2 YYREEE (reference sequence). The CDR3 length is 15 residues. The CDR3 reads CASRNGLAGPDEQFF. CDR3 nucleotides: TGTGCCAGCAGAAACGGACTAGCGGGGCCGGATGAGCAGTTCTTC.

This clone occurred once. This chain links TRBV10-3 with TRBJ1-2, with TRBD1 matching 8 bases. CDR3 length equals 13 residues. Germline V gene lookup returns CDR1 ENHRY and CDR2 SYGVKD. V shed 0 bases, J shed 6 bases, and the junction held 0 bases outside the gene matches. The CDR3 DNA sequence: TGTGCCATCAGTGAGTCGACAGGGGATGGCTACACCTTC. Translating gives CAISESTGDGYTF.

This clone was detected once. The J gene is TRBJ2-1, the V gene TRBV27; D not resolved. The germline CDR1 and CDR2 sequences are MNHEY and SMNVEV (reference sequence). CDR3 length: 13 residues. Trimming shortened V by 4 bases and J by 4 bases, and 8 bases separated the two germline ends. The CDR3 region is CASSSSGYNEQFF. CDR3 coding DNA: TGTGCCAGCAGTTCCAGTGGTTACAATGAGCAGTTCTTC.

The chain combines TRBV7-9 with TRBJ1-1; possible D gene TRBD1, 6 bases. The CDR3 spans 15 residues. The germline CDR1 and CDR2 sequences are SEHNR and FQNEAQ (reference sequence). V was cut by 6 bases and J by 0 bases, with 14 bases left in between. The CDR3 is CASSSRTDVNTEAFF. In DNA form, the CDR3 reads TGTGCCAGCAGTTCCCGGACAGATGTGAACACTGAAGCTTTCTTT.

The chain has TRBV5-1 and TRBJ2-3, with TRBD2 matching over 7 bases. The junction had 23 bases not matched to a gene; V was cut back by 5 bases and J by 2 bases. The CDR3 extends over 20 amino acids. CDR1 is SGHRS and CDR2 is YFSETQ in the germline V gene. The DNA for the CDR3 is TGCGCCAGCAGACCCCCTTTAGCGGGCCATCCCGTTGCCCACACAGATACGCAGTATTTT. This encodes CASRPPLAGHPVAHTDTQYF.

The chain is built from TRBV13 and TRBJ2-1; D is unclear. Germline V gene data show CDR1 as PRHDT and CDR2 as FYEKMQ (reference sequence). V lost 3 bases and J 8 bases, leaving 17 bases between the germline ends. The length of the CDR3 is 15 residues. CDR3 DNA: TGTGCCAGCAGCTTTACTGCTCGGAGACGCTATGAGCAGTTCTTC. Translated, it gives CASSFTARRRYEQFF.

There are a few counts of this clone. The rearrangement joins TRBV5-1 to TRBJ1-2; TRBD1 is a possible D gene (6 bases). Trimming removed 4 bases from V and 8 bases from J, with 12 bases in between. The CDR3 is 12 amino acids. In germline, CDR1 is SGHRS, CDR2 YFSETQ. The CDR3 nucleotides read TGCGCCAGCAGCGGCTACAGGGTGGGCTACACCTTC. Its protein is CASSGYRVGYTF.

This sequence joins TRBV27 and TRBJ2-7; TRBD1 matches 10 bases. Trimming took 1 base from V and 4 from J; bases not matched to a gene: 7. The CDR3 runs to 16 residues. Germline V lookup: CDR1 MNHEY, CDR2 SMNVEV (reference sequence). The CDR3 loop reads CASSLYPGQGFYEQYF. As DNA, the CDR3 is TGTGCCAGCAGTTTATACCCGGGACAGGGGTTTTACGAGCAGTACTTC.

The chain recombines TRBV5-1 with TRBJ2-7, with D perhaps matching TRBD1 (6 bases). Germline V lookup: CDR1 SGHRS, CDR2 YFSETQ. This CDR3 contains 15 residues. The V end lost 3 bases, the J end lost 1 base, and 14 bases lay between the germline ends. The CDR3 spells CASSWTDRLSYEQYF. The DNA for the CDR3 is TGCGCCAGCAGCTGGACAGACAGACTATCCTACGAGCAGTACTTC.

The chain couples TRBV5-4 to TRBJ2-1; TRBD2 might be the D (5 bases). Germline CDR1 is SGHNT and CDR2 is YYREEE (reference sequence). The CDR3 is 16 amino acids. V dropped 0 bases and J dropped 9 bases, with 19 bases sitting between them. The CDR3 DNA sequence: TGTGCCAGCAGCTTGGCCGACTCAGGCATACTAGGTGAGCAGTTCTTC. As protein: CASSLADSGILGEQFF.

This clone was seen once. V and J are TRBV25-1 and TRBJ1-2; D perhaps matches TRBD1 (5 bases). CDR3 length: 15 residues. The V gene's germline CDR1 is MGHDK and CDR2 SYGVNS. Deletions cut 2 bases from V and 1 base from J, with 11 bases between. The CDR3 DNA reads as TGTGCCAGCAGTGAAGGGGCAGGTTTTAACTATGGCTACACCTTC. Residues: CASSEGAGFNYGYTF.

The gene calls are TRBV28 and TRBJ1-5; 8 bases align to TRBD1. The CDR3 is 16 residues long. Looked up from germline, CDR1 is MDHEN and CDR2 is SYDVKM. Trimming at V came to 6 bases and at J to 4 bases, leaving 11 bases not matched to a gene. The chain's CDR3 is CASRTGQGSPNQPQHF. CDR3 DNA sequence: TGTGCCAGCAGAACTGGACAGGGTAGTCCGAATCAGCCCCAGCATTTT.

In this sample, this clone turned up once. This rearrangement joins TRBV6-6 to TRBJ1-5; no definite D call. The V end was cut by 0 bases, the J end by 5 bases, with 8 bases between. The CDR3 has 14 residues. The germline V gene encodes CDR1 MNHNY and CDR2 SVGAGI (reference sequence). CDR3 loop: CASSYSIGDQPQHF. In DNA, the CDR3 is TGTGCCAGCAGTTACTCGATCGGGGATCAGCCCCAGCATTTT.

The sample holds one count of this clone. V and J are TRBV27 and TRBJ1-1, with D perhaps matching TRBD1 (6 bases). With 6 bases removed from V and 1 base from J, the gap between germline ends came to 15 bases. Germline-derived CDR1 and CDR2 are MNHEY and SMNVEV (reference sequence). This CDR3 contains 15 residues. The CDR3 loop reads CASSRLTGWNTEAFF. In DNA form, the CDR3 reads TGTGCCAGCAGCCGCCTGACAGGTTGGAACACTGAAGCTTTCTTT.

This clone has a single count. V usage is TRBV5-4 and J usage is TRBJ1-1; TRBD1 matches 12 bases. In germline, CDR1 is SGHNT, CDR2 YYREEE (reference sequence). V shed 3 bases, J shed 2 bases, and the junction held 11 bases outside the gene matches. The CDR3 covers 18 residues. CDR3 DNA sequence: TGTGCCAGCAGCTCCCGGGACAGGGGGCTAATCGGCAACACTGAAGCTTTCTTT. Protein sequence: CASSSRDRGLIGNTEAFF.

The chain is built from TRBV7-2 and TRBJ1-2; D is undetermined. The V gene lost 6 bases and the J gene lost 4 bases, with 24 bases spanning the gap. The CDR3 has 17 residues. The germline gives CDR1 SGHTA, CDR2 FQGNSA. CDR3 residues: CASSYPLDKAMLYGYTF. The CDR3 DNA is TGTGCCAGCAGTTACCCCCTCGACAAGGCCATGCTCTATGGCTACACCTTC.

As regards this clone: One end of the junction does not line up with germline, which may come from a read error. The DNA of the CDR3 is TGTGCCAGCAGCCCTAGACTAGCCTCCAACGAGCAGTACTTC. It specifies CASSPRLASNEQYF. V usage is TRBV7-9 and J usage is TRBJ2-7; 7 nucleotides agree with TRBD2. Germline loops: CDR1 SEHNR, CDR2 FQNEAQ (reference sequence). This CDR3 is built from 14 residues.

The rearrangement uses TRBV28 and TRBJ2-7; D is unclear. The CDR3 sequence is 13 residues long. Trimming cost V 5 bases and J 4 bases, with 12 bases left between them. Looked up from germline, CDR1 is MDHEN and CDR2 is SYDVKM. CDR3 sequence (DNA): TGTGCCAGCAGTCGAAACACCGTTTACGAGCAGTACTTC. It specifies CASSRNTVYEQYF.

This clone was seen only once. The V gene is TRBV30, the J gene TRBJ2-7, with a weak D call TRBD2 (6 bases). V lost 5 bases, J lost 0 bases, and 14 bases lay in between. This CDR3 is built from 14 residues. Germline V CDR1 and CDR2: GTSNPN, SVGIG (reference sequence). CDR3 sequence (DNA): TGTGCCTGGGGGGACTCCAGGAGCTCCTACGAGCAGTACTTC. Encoded protein: CAWGDSRSSYEQYF.

The CDR3, as DNA: TGTGCCAGTAGTATAGCCTCCGGGACTAGCGGGAGGGGTACGCAGTATTTT. It codes for CASSIASGTSGRGTQYF. This chain connects TRBV19 to TRBJ2-3, with TRBD2 matching over 16 bases. With 1 base clipped from V and 8 bases from J, the junction kept 6 bases outside the gene matches. Germline CDR1 and CDR2: LNHDA and SQIVND (reference sequence). The CDR3 has 17 amino acids.

This rearrangement joins TRBV29-1 to TRBJ1-1, with D uncertain. The CDR3 is 13 amino acids. V gave up 5 bases and J gave up 0 bases, with 10 bases separating them. Germline V gene lookup returns CDR1 SQVTM and CDR2 ANQGSEA. CDR3 region: CSVSSPLNTEAFF. CDR3 DNA: TGCAGCGTTAGTAGCCCTTTGAACACTGAAGCTTTCTTT.

The chain is built from TRBV27 and TRBJ2-1; 7 bases are shared with TRBD1. The CDR3 contains 17 residues. Germline CDR1 reads MNHEY; CDR2 reads SMNVEV (reference sequence). With 4 bases clipped from V and 4 bases from J, the junction kept 13 bases outside the gene matches. For the CDR3, the DNA is TGTGCCAGCAGTTCAAGACGACAGGGTAGTAATTACAATGAGCAGTTCTTC. Translation gives CASSSRRQGSNYNEQFF.

The chain employs TRBV19 and TRBJ2-5, with D unresolved. The CDR3 length is 11 residues. Germline-derived CDR1 and CDR2 are LNHDA and SQIVND (reference sequence). The V and J ends lost 5 bases and 5 bases respectively, with 6 bases between them. CDR3 amino acids: CASSQLETQYF. In DNA, the CDR3 is TGTGCCAGTAGTCAGTTGGAGACCCAGTACTTC.

CDR3 loop: CASSLTGGGNTIYF. CDR3 sequence (DNA): TGTGCCAGCAGCTTGACAGGGGGAGGTAACACCATATATTTT. The chain couples TRBV11-2 to TRBJ1-3, with 9 nucleotides matching TRBD1. The V segment lost 3 bases and the J segment 7 bases; nucleotides outside the gene matches: 4. The CDR3 extends over 14 amino acids. Per the germline V gene, CDR1 is SGHAT and CDR2 is FQNNGV.